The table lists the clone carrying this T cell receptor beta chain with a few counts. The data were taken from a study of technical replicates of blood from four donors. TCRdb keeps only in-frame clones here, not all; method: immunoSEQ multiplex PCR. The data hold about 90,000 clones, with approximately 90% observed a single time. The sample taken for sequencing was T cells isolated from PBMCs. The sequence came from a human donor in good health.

CDR3 coding DNA: TGTGCCAGCAGTTACTCCCCGCGCGATACGCAGTATTTT. It specifies CASSYSPRDTQYF. The V gene is TRBV6-5, the J gene TRBJ2-3; the D is unclear. The CDR3 totals 13 residues. Trimming pared 0 bases from V and 6 bases from J, leaving 7 bases between. Germline V gene data show CDR1 as MNHEY and CDR2 as SVGAGI.